Sequencing of this TCR beta chain was carried out in a study of blood T cell repertoires in COVID-19. Looking at the study overall: In each case, the material was cDNA or gDNA derived from T cells, B-cell-depleted T cells, or PBMCs.

CDR3 length: 14 residues. Per germline, CDR1 GTSNPN and CDR2 SVGIG (reference sequence). V was pared by 4 bases and J by 5 bases, with 12 bases between. TCRdb's table, derived via immunoSEQ multiplex PCR, lists solely in-frame clones and lacks some. In the table there are approximately 82,000 clones, around 92% of which are singletons. The gene calls are TRBV30 and TRBJ1-6; a possible D gene is TRBD1 (5 bases). The sample comprised peripheral blood. The clonotype originates from a woman in her sixties or seventies with active COVID-19. Here the CDR3 reads CAWKGWNNNSPLHF. The CDR3 nucleotides read TGTGCCTGGAAGGGGTGGAATAATAATTCACCCCTCCACTTT.